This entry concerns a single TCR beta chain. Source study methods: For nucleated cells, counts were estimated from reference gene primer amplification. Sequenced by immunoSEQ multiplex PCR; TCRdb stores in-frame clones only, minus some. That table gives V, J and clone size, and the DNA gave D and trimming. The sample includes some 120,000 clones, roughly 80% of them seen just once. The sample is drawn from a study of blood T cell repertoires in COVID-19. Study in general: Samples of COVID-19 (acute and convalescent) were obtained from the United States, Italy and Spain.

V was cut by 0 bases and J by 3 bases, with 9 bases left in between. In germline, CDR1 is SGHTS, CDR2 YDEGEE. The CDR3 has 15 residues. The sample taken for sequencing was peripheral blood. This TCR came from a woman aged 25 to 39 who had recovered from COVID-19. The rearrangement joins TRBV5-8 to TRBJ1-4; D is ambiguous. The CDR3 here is CASSLGSHSNEKLFF. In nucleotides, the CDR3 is TGTGCCAGCAGCTTGGGATCGCACTCTAATGAAAAACTGTTTTTT.